A single sample is the source of the 30 T cell receptor beta chains below, sequenced in a study of blood T cell repertoires in COVID-19. Assay: immunoSEQ multiplex PCR; the TCRdb copy retains only in-frame clones and omits some. The table includes hundreds of thousands of clones, 85% detected once. The sample comprised peripheral blood. The origin of the receptors is a man between 50 and 59 years old with active or convalescent COVID-19.

The chain employs TRBV20-1 and TRBJ1-2; TRBD1 might be the D (6 bases). This CDR3 has 11 residues. Germline V gives CDR1 DFQATT, CDR2 SNEGSKA (reference sequence). V lost 7 bases and J lost 7, with 13 bases in between. CDR3 DNA: TGCAGTGTTACAGGGACGGCTGGCTACACCTTC. It translates to CSVTGTAGYTF.

This clone has only a few counts. The rearrangement links TRBV18 to TRBJ2-1; 10 nucleotides agree with TRBD2. V was clipped by 3 bases and J by 8 bases; unmatched bases: 7. Germline assignment: CDR1 KGHSH and CDR2 LQKENI. The CDR3 runs to 15 residues. The CDR3 DNA is TGTGCCAGCTCACCGCCTAGCGGGAGTAAGGATGAGCAGTTCTTC. It encodes CASSPPSGSKDEQFF.

This chain connects TRBV7-9 to TRBJ1-1; D uncertain. V lost 2 bases, J lost 5 bases, and 9 bases lay in between. The CDR3 spans 13 residues. Germline V gives CDR1 SEHNR, CDR2 FQNEAQ (reference sequence). CDR3 in DNA: TGTGCCAGCAGCTTATGGGAGAGTACTGAAGCTTTCTTT. Translated, it gives CASSLWESTEAFF.

The chain recombines TRBV20-1 with TRBJ1-3; possibly TRBD1 for D (5 bases). The germline V gene encodes CDR1 DFQATT and CDR2 SNEGSKA (reference sequence). Trimming removed 3 bases at V and 4 bases at J, with 13 bases between. The CDR3 contains 14 residues. The CDR3, as DNA: TGCAGTGCTAGTTACGGGGGGGTCGGAAACACCATATATTTT. It translates to CSASYGGVGNTIYF.

J is TRBJ2-1 and V is TRBV27, with 11 nucleotides matching TRBD2. Germline CDR1 and CDR2: MNHEY and SMNVEV (reference sequence). The CDR3 loop spans 19 amino acids. The V and J ends lost 4 bases and 0 bases, in that order; junction bases with no gene match: 11. CDR3 amino acids: CASSSPPGLAAFSYNEQFF. CDR3 bases: TGTGCCAGCAGTTCCCCACCGGGACTAGCGGCCTTCTCCTACAATGAGCAGTTCTTC.

This rearrangement joins TRBV12-3 or TRBV12-4 to TRBJ2-3; D is uncertain. Trimming took off 7 bases at V and 2 bases at J, with 10 bases between the two ends. This CDR3 region has 13 residues. The CDR3 protein is CASTQSNTDTQYF. DNA for the CDR3: TGTGCCAGCACCCAATCCAACACAGATACGCAGTATTTT.

The chain links TRBV7-8 to TRBJ2-3; 10 nucleotides agree with TRBD2. Germline V CDR1 and CDR2: SGHVS, FQNEAQ. The V segment lost 5 bases and the J segment 1 base; nucleotides outside the gene matches: 12. The CDR3 has 18 residues. In DNA form, the CDR3 reads TGTGCCAGCAGCCCGAGTTCCCTAGCGGGAGTGGGCACAGATACGCAGTATTTT. Translation: CASSPSSLAGVGTDTQYF.

The gene calls are TRBV9 and TRBJ1-1; perhaps TRBD1 as D (6 bases). Deletions cut 3 bases from V and 4 bases from J, with 10 bases between. The CDR3 runs 13 residues. The germline V gene encodes CDR1 SGDLS and CDR2 YYNGEE. The CDR3 spells CASSDRDFTEAFF. DNA of the CDR3: TGTGCCAGCAGCGACAGGGATTTCACTGAAGCTTTCTTT. The full variable domain, with the rest looked up from reference TRBV9 and TRBJ1-1, is DSGVTQTPKHLITATGQRVTLRCSPRSGDLSVYWYQQSLDQGLQFLIQYYNGEERAKGNILERFSAQQFPDLHSELNLSSLELGDSALYFCASSDRDFTEAFFGQGTRLTVV.

The chain is built from TRBV9 and TRBJ2-7; D perhaps matches TRBD2 (6 bases). The germline V gene has CDR1 SGDLS and CDR2 YYNGEE. V was clipped by 3 bases and J by 6 bases, with 16 bases between them. The CDR3 is 14 residues long. For the CDR3, the DNA is TGTGCCAGCAGCGCCGCCCAATTGGGGGGCGAGCAGTACTTC. Translated, it gives CASSAAQLGGEQYF.

The chain uses TRBV19 and TRBJ1-2; D is ambiguous. The V and J ends lost 9 bases and 0 bases respectively, with 14 bases between them. CDR1 and CDR2 from the germline V gene are LNHDA and SQIVND (reference sequence). The CDR3 spans 14 residues. CDR3 region: CASSPTGTNYGYTF. Here the CDR3 DNA reads TGTGCCAGCAGCCCCACGGGGACTAACTATGGCTACACCTTC.

The chain links TRBV19 to TRBJ2-3; D unresolved. The length of the CDR3 is 12 residues. V was cut by 1 base and J by 14 bases, with 13 bases left in between. The germline gives CDR1 LNHDA, CDR2 SQIVND (reference sequence). The CDR3 DNA follows: TGTGCCAGTAGTATAGCAGGTAGAGATCGGTATTTT. Encoded protein: CASSIAGRDRYF.

J is TRBJ2-1 and V is TRBV30, with D possibly matching TRBD1 (6 bases). With 0 bases removed from V and 10 bases from J, the gap between germline ends came to 19 bases. This CDR3 has 15 residues. CDR1 is GTSNPN and CDR2 is SVGIG in the germline V gene (reference sequence). The CDR3 bases are TGTGCCTGGAGTGTACGGGGACACCCACGCATCGAGCAGTTCTTC. Encoded protein: CAWSVRGHPRIEQFF. The full variable domain, in which reference TRBV30 and TRBJ2-1 provide the parts outside the CDR3, is SQTIHQWPATLVQPVGSPLSLECTVEGTSNPNLYWYRQAAGRGLQLLFYSVGIGQISSEVPQNLSASRPQDRQFILSSKKLLLSDSGFYLCAWSVRGHPRIEQFFGPGTRLTVL.

The J gene is TRBJ2-5, the V gene TRBV30; 8 bases match TRBD1. CDR3 size: 14 residues. The germline V gene encodes CDR1 GTSNPN and CDR2 SVGIG (reference sequence). V trimming: 5 bases; J trimming: 1 base; junction bases outside the gene matches: 6. For the CDR3, the DNA is TGTGCCTGGGCCCGGACAGGGTCCCAAGAGACCCAGTACTTC. Its protein product is CAWARTGSQETQYF.

The V gene is TRBV20-1, the J gene TRBJ1-6; D remains unclear. CDR1 DFQATT and CDR2 SNEGSKA come from the germline V gene (reference sequence). Trimming stripped 3 bases from V and 9 bases from J, with 9 bases between. The CDR3 is 12 amino acids. This CDR3 reads CSASPRGSPLHF. Here the CDR3 DNA reads TGCAGTGCTAGTCCTCGGGGTTCACCCCTCCACTTT.

V is TRBV27 and J is TRBJ1-1; possible D gene TRBD1, 6 bases. Trimming removed 5 bases from V and 8 bases from J, with 15 bases in between. The CDR3 consists of 13 residues. Germline CDR1 MNHEY, CDR2 SMNVEV (reference sequence). CDR3 bases: TGTGCCAGCAGTACCGCGGGGGGCGGCGAAGCTTTCTTT. Its translation is CASSTAGGGEAFF.

The chain's CDR3 is CASSIVRGRSEAFF. CDR3 in DNA: TGTGCCAGTAGTATAGTCAGGGGGAGGAGTGAAGCTTTCTTT. The chain combines TRBV19 with TRBJ1-1, with 7 bases aligning to TRBD1. V lost 1 base, J lost 7 bases, and 6 bases stayed unmatched. The CDR3 contains 14 residues. Germline V lookup: CDR1 LNHDA, CDR2 SQIVND (reference sequence).

The chain carries TRBV20-1 and TRBJ2-3, with 12 nucleotides matching TRBD2. The CDR3 consists of 17 residues. V lost 3 bases to trimming and J lost 1 base; unmatched junction nucleotides: 8. Germline lookup yields CDR1 DFQATT and CDR2 SNEGSKA (reference sequence). The CDR3: CSASSSGRAGGTDTQYF. CDR3 sequence (DNA): TGCAGTGCTAGTTCTAGCGGGAGGGCCGGCGGCACAGATACGCAGTATTTT.

The rearrangement links TRBV13 to TRBJ1-1; D is ambiguous. The CDR3 contains 15 residues. Germline lookup yields CDR1 PRHDT and CDR2 FYEKMQ (reference sequence). V lost 3 bases to trimming and J lost 4 bases, with 15 bases between them. The CDR3: CASSLASKGGTEAFF. As DNA, the CDR3 is TGTGCCAGCAGCTTGGCCAGCAAGGGAGGCACTGAAGCTTTCTTT.

The chain employs TRBV24-1 and TRBJ2-3; tentative D call: TRBD1 (5 bases). The CDR3 loop spans 15 amino acids. CDR1 and CDR2 from the germline V gene are KGHDR and SFDVKD. With 3 bases removed from V and 2 bases from J, the gap between germline ends came to 11 bases. CDR3 amino acids: CATSDKTGPTDTQYF. The CDR3 bases are TGTGCCACCAGTGATAAAACAGGTCCCACAGATACGCAGTATTTT.

The chain links TRBV6-6 to TRBJ1-5; TRBD1 agrees at 9 bases. V lost 4 bases, J lost 4 bases, and 5 bases stayed unmatched. The V gene's germline CDR1 is MNHNY and CDR2 SVGAGI (reference sequence). The CDR3 extends over 15 amino acids. In DNA form, the CDR3 reads TGTGCCAGCAGTTCGGGACAGGGCGGGAATCAGCCCCAGCATTTT. Its translation: CASSSGQGGNQPQHF.

This chain uses TRBV12-3 or TRBV12-4 with TRBJ2-1; D is uncertain. V lost 7 bases and J lost 6, with 13 bases in between. The CDR3 contains 13 residues. In nucleotides, the CDR3 is TGTGCCAGCACCTCTTACTTCGGCAATGAGCAGTTCTTC. Protein product: CASTSYFGNEQFF.

The chain recombines TRBV11-3 with TRBJ2-5, with 9 bases lining up with TRBD2. This CDR3 region has 19 residues. CDR1 is SGHNT and CDR2 is YENEEA in the germline V gene. With 0 bases clipped from V and 4 bases from J, the junction kept 15 bases outside the gene matches. CDR3 DNA sequence: TGTGCCAGCAGCTTAGATCCCGGGGGCGGCGGGAGGGGAGGAGAGACCCAGTACTTC. Its protein is CASSLDPGGGGRGGETQYF. Full variable domain (remainder filled in from reference TRBV11-3 and TRBJ2-5): EAGVVQSPRYKIIEKKQPVAFWCNPISGHNTLYWYLQNLGQGPELLIRYENEEAVDDSQLPKDRFSAERLKGVDSTLKIQPAELGDSAVYLCASSLDPGGGGRGGETQYFGPGTRLLVL.

V and J are TRBV5-4 and TRBJ2-3; 10 bases match TRBD2. Germline values: CDR1 SGHNT, CDR2 YYREEE (reference sequence). The CDR3 extends over 15 amino acids. Trimming removed 1 base from V and 3 bases from J; junction bases left unmatched: 2. This chain's CDR3 is CASSLTLAGTDTQYF. CDR3 DNA sequence: TGTGCCAGCAGCTTGACACTAGCGGGAACAGATACGCAGTATTTT. The whole variable domain, remainder taken from reference TRBV5-4 and TRBJ2-3, is ETGVTQSPTHLIKTRGQQVTLRCSSQSGHNTVSWYQQALGQGPQFIFQYYREEENGRGNFPPRFSGLQFPNYSSELNVNALELDDSALYLCASSLTLAGTDTQYFGPGTRLTVL.

The chain has TRBV27 and TRBJ1-1; TRBD1 agrees at 7 bases. The CDR3 is 12 residues long. Trimming removed 8 bases from V and 10 bases from J; junction bases left unmatched: 10. Germline V lookup: CDR1 MNHEY, CDR2 SMNVEV (reference sequence). CDR3: CASVPQGGAAFF. The CDR3 DNA is TGTGCCAGCGTACCCCAGGGGGGAGCAGCTTTCTTT.

This chain connects TRBV9 to TRBJ2-2; no reliable D call. The CDR3 consists of 13 residues. The germline V gene encodes CDR1 SGDLS and CDR2 YYNGEE. V lost 3 bases and J lost 7, with 10 bases in between. The CDR3 DNA reads TGTGCCAGCAGCGCCACGACATTCGGGGAGCTGTTTTTT. Protein sequence: CASSATTFGELFF.

The V call is TRBV9, the J call TRBJ2-2, with D tentatively TRBD2 (6 bases). This CDR3 is 15 amino acids long. Germline V gives CDR1 SGDLS, CDR2 YYNGEE. V was pared by 6 bases and J by 2 bases, with 14 bases between. The CDR3 spells CASILGLKNTGELFF. DNA of the CDR3: TGTGCCAGCATCCTAGGACTAAAAAACACCGGGGAGCTGTTTTTT.

The J gene is TRBJ2-5, the V gene TRBV3-1 (or the pseudogene TRBV3-2), with D perhaps matching TRBD1 (6 bases). CDR3 length: 13 amino acids. CDR1 and CDR2 from the germline V gene are LGHDT and YNNKEL (reference sequence). V dropped 4 bases and J dropped 4 bases, with 10 bases sitting between them. CDR3 region: CASSLRGGETQYF. DNA of the CDR3: TGTGCCAGCAGCCTCAGGGGCGGAGAGACCCAGTACTTC.

This chain joins TRBV2 and TRBJ2-3; 14 bases fit TRBD2. Per the germline V gene, CDR1 is SNHLY and CDR2 is FYNNEI. Unmatched junction bases numbered 10, after V lost 8 bases and J lost 3 bases. This CDR3 region has 17 residues. Here the CDR3 reads CASSKGLAGVATDTQYF. The CDR3 DNA reads as TGTGCCAGCTCTAAGGGACTAGCGGGAGTGGCGACAGATACGCAGTATTTT.

The chain couples TRBV14 to TRBJ2-1; D is perhaps TRBD1 (6 bases). This CDR3 has 16 amino acids. The ends were cut back, 3 bases at V and 11 bases at J, with 23 bases in the middle. CDR1 and CDR2 (germline): SGHDN, FVKESK. CDR3 loop: CASSQGSLTGSYKQFF. The CDR3 DNA sequence: TGTGCCAGCAGCCAGGGCAGCTTGACAGGATCCTACAAGCAGTTCTTC.

The chain is built from TRBV7-3 and TRBJ2-1; TRBD2 aligns across 8 bases. CDR1 and CDR2 from the germline V gene are SGHTA and FQGTGA. The CDR3 has 15 amino acids. With 8 bases clipped from V and 5 bases from J, the junction kept 11 bases outside the gene matches. DNA for the CDR3: TGTGCCAGCTCGATCAGTACGGGGGGGAACAATGAGCAGTTCTTC. Amino acids: CASSISTGGNNEQFF.